A selection of T cell receptor beta chains follows, all from one sample in a study of blood T cell repertoires in COVID-19. Clones were read by immunoSEQ multiplex PCR, and TCRdb kept only the in-frame ones, dropping some. The table has 150,000 to 200,000 clones, approximately 86% seen once. Material: PBMCs or T cells enriched from blood (not recorded which). These receptors were collected from a woman aged 25 to 39 who had recovered from COVID-19. CDR3s include the opening cysteine and the closing phenylalanine or tryptophan. A D gene is named only where the DNA matches it firmly. Not all rows give a size; the values are once, few, many and, for expanded clones, a class.

>TRBJ2-1|TRBV4-1|.|.
CASSQGQAGNEQFF
TGCGCCAGCAGCCAAGGCCAGGCAGGCAATGAGCAGTTCTTC
>TRBJ2-7|TRBV7-2|.|.
CASSLIHSSYEQYF
TGTGCCAGCAGCTTAATCCACAGCTCCTACGAGCAGTACTTC
>TRBJ1-2|TRBV30|.|.
CAWRPTGPYGYTF
TGTGCCTGGAGACCAACAGGACCCTATGGCTACACCTTC
>TRBJ2-1|TRBV6-1|.|TRBD2
CASSDILAGFYNEQFF
TGTGCCAGCAGTGATATACTAGCGGGTTTCTACAATGAGCAGTTCTTC
>TRBJ2-1|TRBV5-4|few|TRBD2
CASSFLTLAGAYNEQFF
TGTGCCAGCAGCTTCCTCACCCTAGCGGGAGCCTACAATGAGCAGTTCTTC
>TRBJ2-7|TRBV3-1/TRBV3-2|.|TRBD2
CASSQDPLAVTSSYEQYF
TGTGCCAGCAGCCAAGATCCGCTAGCGGTGACGAGCTCCTACGAGCAGTACTTC
>TRBJ2-1|TRBV30|.|TRBD1
CAAPGDRGSNEQFF
TGTGCCGCGCCCGGGGACAGGGGGTCCAATGAGCAGTTCTTC
>TRBJ1-6|TRBV28|.|TRBD1
CASSGTGGSPLHF
TGTGCCAGCAGCGGGACAGGGGGTTCACCCCTCCACTTT
>TRBJ2-2|TRBV6-2/TRBV6-3|.|TRBD2
CASSYPTPSGRTGELFF
TGTGCCAGCAGTTACCCTACTCCTAGCGGGCGCACCGGGGAGCTGTTTTTT
>TRBJ2-3|TRBV23-1|once|TRBD2
CASSTPPKREWTDTQYF
TGCGCCAGCAGCACCCCGCCTAAGCGGGAGTGGACAGATACGCAGTATTTT
>TRBJ1-5|TRBV6-4|.|.
CASSAQYSNQPQHF
TGTGCCAGCAGTGCCCAGTATAGCAATCAGCCCCAGCATTTT
>TRBJ1-4|TRBV15|few|.
CATSKGVANEKLFF
TGTGCCACCAGCAAGGGGGTGGCTAATGAAAAACTGTTTTTT
>TRBJ1-1|TRBV19|.|.
CASKLGQSNTEAFF
TGTGCCAGTAAGTTGGGGCAGTCGAACACTGAAGCTTTCTTT
>TRBJ1-4|TRBV28|once|TRBD1
CASSSRTGLGWAEKLFF
TGTGCCAGCAGTTCCCGGACAGGGCTAGGCTGGGCTGAAAAACTGTTTTTT
>TRBJ2-1|TRBV3-1/TRBV3-2|.|TRBD2
CASSNDPSGYNEQFF
TGTGCCAGCAGCAACGACCCTAGCGGCTACAATGAGCAGTTCTTC
>TRBJ2-3|TRBV7-7|.|TRBD2
CASSATASGDTQYF
TGTGCCAGCAGCGCGACAGCTAGCGGAGATACGCAGTATTTT
>TRBJ1-3|TRBV29-1|.|TRBD1
CSGGQPGNTIYF
TGCAGCGGGGGACAGCCTGGAAACACCATATATTTT
>TRBJ1-1|TRBV27|.|TRBD1
CASTTGGMNTEAFF
TGTGCCAGCACTACAGGGGGAATGAACACTGAAGCTTTCTTT
>TRBJ2-1|TRBV2|.|.
CALVGYNEQFF
TGTGCCCTGGTCGGCTACAATGAGCAGTTCTTC
>TRBJ2-4|TRBV19|.|TRBD1
CASSISVGPGQTQYF
TGTGCCAGTAGTATCTCGGTCGGGCCGGGACAGACACAGTACTTC
>TRBJ2-7|TRBV12-3/TRBV12-4|.|.
CASSPGSYEQYF
TGTGCCAGCAGTCCCGGGTCCTACGAGCAGTACTTC
>TRBJ2-5|TRBV9|.|.
CASSAPATSPDRVSQYF
TGTGCCAGCAGCGCACCTGCAACTAGCCCGGACCGCGTGTCCCAGTACTTC
>TRBJ2-5|TRBV4-1|.|TRBD2
CATSTSGGLDPQETQYF
TGCGCCACCTCAACATCGGGGGGACTAGACCCCCAAGAGACCCAGTACTTC
>TRBJ2-1|TRBV27|.|.
CASSEGDYNEQFF
TGTGCCAGCAGTGAAGGGGACTACAATGAGCAGTTCTTC
>TRBJ2-1|TRBV28|once|TRBD1
CASSSGTGFFNEQFF
TGTGCCAGCAGTTCCGGGACAGGATTCTTCAATGAGCAGTTCTTC
>TRBJ1-5|TRBV21-1|.|.
CASTYPRDGDSNQPQHF
TGTGCCAGCACTTACCCCAGGGATGGTGATAGCAATCAGCCCCAGCATTTT
>TRBJ1-1|TRBV21-1|.|.
CASTRNALGGCNTEAFF
TGTGCCAGCACCCGTAACGCCCTGGGGGGATGTAACACTGAAGCTTTCTTT
>TRBJ2-3|TRBV9|once|.
CASSVDTSTDTQYF
TGTGCCAGCAGCGTAGATACTAGCACAGATACGCAGTATTTT
>TRBJ1-1|TRBV7-2|.|.
CASSFGGVGRTEAFF
TGTGCCAGCAGCTTCGGGGGAGTGGGACGAACTGAAGCTTTCTTT
>TRBJ2-1|TRBV7-3|.|.
CASSFPGSPEQFF
TGTGCCAGCAGCTTCCCCGGGAGTCCCGAGCAGTTCTTC
>TRBJ1-1|TRBV6-5|once|TRBD1
CASSPTGVSTEAFF
TGTGCCAGCAGTCCGACAGGGGTGAGCACTGAAGCTTTCTTT
>TRBJ2-5|TRBV18|.|.
CASSPAVEETQYF
TGTGCCAGCTCACCGGCGGTAGAAGAGACCCAGTACTTC
>TRBJ2-3|TRBV30|.|TRBD2
CARTSGRAGTDTQYF
TGTGCGCGGACTAGCGGGAGGGCCGGGACAGATACGCAGTATTTT
>TRBJ2-7|TRBV30|.|TRBD2
CAWGRESGSSEQYF
TGTGCCTGGGGGAGGGAGAGCGGGAGTAGCGAGCAGTACTTC
>TRBJ1-1|TRBV3-1/TRBV3-2|.|TRBD1
CASSFNDRGLEAFF
TGTGCCAGCAGCTTTAACGACAGGGGGCTTGAAGCTTTCTTT
>TRBJ1-4|TRBV27|once|.
CASRSQRPGVEKLFF
TGTGCCAGCAGGTCACAGCGGCCGGGAGTTGAAAAACTGTTTTTT
>TRBJ2-1|TRBV11-3|.|.
CASSLAIGPQFF
TGTGCCAGCAGCTTAGCCATCGGTCCGCAGTTCTTC
>TRBJ2-6|TRBV7-6|.|.
CASSSQFRGRVGANVLTF
TGTGCCAGCAGCTCACAATTTAGGGGGAGGGTTGGGGCCAACGTCCTGACTTTC
>TRBJ1-2|TRBV6-1|.|TRBD1
CASSEVRDRLENGYTF
TGTGCCAGCAGTGAAGTAAGGGACAGGCTTGAGAACGGCTACACCTTC
>TRBJ1-1|TRBV12-3/TRBV12-4|.|TRBD1
CASNRGRITEAFF
TGTGCCAGCAACAGGGGGCGTATCACTGAAGCTTTCTTT
>TRBJ2-7|TRBV19|.|TRBD1
CASSMDREDEQYF
TGTGCCAGTAGTATGGACAGGGAAGACGAGCAGTACTTC
>TRBJ2-6|TRBV5-6|.|.
CASSFTRGLSGANVLTF
TGTGCCAGCAGCTTTACCCGAGGCCTTTCTGGGGCCAACGTCCTGACTTTC
>TRBJ1-1|TRBV7-9|.|.
CASSLDRKNTEAFF
TGTGCCAGCAGCTTAGACAGGAAGAACACTGAAGCTTTCTTT
>TRBJ2-5|TRBV5-4|.|.
CASSLVGTTEETQYF
TGTGCCAGCAGCTTGGTCGGGACAACTGAAGAGACCCAGTACTTC
>TRBJ1-1|TRBV5-1|.|.
CASSSLDSSEAFF
TGCGCCAGCAGCTCTCTGGACAGCTCTGAAGCTTTCTTT
>TRBJ2-1|TRBV7-2|.|TRBD1
CASSLHRDRTSYNEQFF
TGTGCCAGCAGCTTGCACCGGGACAGGACATCCTACAATGAGCAGTTCTTC
>TRBJ2-2|TRBV7-9|.|TRBD2
CASSPQGRSGGTNTGELFF
TGTGCCAGCAGCCCCCAGGGGAGGAGCGGGGGAACGAACACCGGGGAGCTGTTTTTT